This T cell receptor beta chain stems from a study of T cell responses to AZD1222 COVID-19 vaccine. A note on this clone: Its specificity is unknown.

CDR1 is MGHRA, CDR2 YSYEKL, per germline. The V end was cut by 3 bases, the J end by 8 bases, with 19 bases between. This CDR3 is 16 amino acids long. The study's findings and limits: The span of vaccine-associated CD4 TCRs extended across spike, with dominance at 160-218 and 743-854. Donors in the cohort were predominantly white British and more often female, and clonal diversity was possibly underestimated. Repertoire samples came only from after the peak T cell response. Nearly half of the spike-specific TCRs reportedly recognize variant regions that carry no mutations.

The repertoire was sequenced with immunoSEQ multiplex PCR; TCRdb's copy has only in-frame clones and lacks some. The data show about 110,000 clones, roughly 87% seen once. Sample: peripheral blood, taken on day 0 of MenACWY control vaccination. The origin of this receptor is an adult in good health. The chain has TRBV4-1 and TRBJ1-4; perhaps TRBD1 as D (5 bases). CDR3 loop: CASSHRSREVGEKLFF. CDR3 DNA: TGCGCCAGCAGCCATCGATCCAGGGAGGTTGGCGAAAAACTGTTTTTT.